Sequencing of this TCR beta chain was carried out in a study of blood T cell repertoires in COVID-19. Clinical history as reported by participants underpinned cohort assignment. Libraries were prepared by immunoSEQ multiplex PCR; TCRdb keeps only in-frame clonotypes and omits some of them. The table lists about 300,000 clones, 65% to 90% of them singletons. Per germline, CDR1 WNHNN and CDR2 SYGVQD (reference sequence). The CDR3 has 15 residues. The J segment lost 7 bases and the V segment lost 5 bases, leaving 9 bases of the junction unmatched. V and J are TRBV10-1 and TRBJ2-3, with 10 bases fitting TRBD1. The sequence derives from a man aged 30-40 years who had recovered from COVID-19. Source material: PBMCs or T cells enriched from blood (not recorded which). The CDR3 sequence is CASSSFGTGDYTQYF. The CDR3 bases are TGCGCCAGCAGTTCCTTTGGGACAGGGGATTATACGCAGTATTTT.